The clone carrying this T cell receptor beta chain was found once. This specimen belongs to a study of control samples from healthy donors and cancer patients. Data came from immunoSEQ multiplex PCR; TCRdb stores just in-frame clones and leaves some out. Of roughly 200,000 clones in the sample, about nine tenths are singletons; the top ten hold 1.8%. Germline CDR1 is MNHNS and CDR2 is SASEGT. The V gene lost 1 base and the J gene lost 3 bases, with 10 bases spanning the gap. CDR3 length: 15 amino acids. This TCR was sampled from a young man in good health. The chain combines TRBV6-1 with TRBJ2-1; the D is unclear. Input material: blood. This CDR3 is CASSEGGLRYNEQFF. The CDR3 coding sequence is TGTGCCAGCAGTGAAGGGGGTTTACGCTACAATGAGCAGTTCTTC.